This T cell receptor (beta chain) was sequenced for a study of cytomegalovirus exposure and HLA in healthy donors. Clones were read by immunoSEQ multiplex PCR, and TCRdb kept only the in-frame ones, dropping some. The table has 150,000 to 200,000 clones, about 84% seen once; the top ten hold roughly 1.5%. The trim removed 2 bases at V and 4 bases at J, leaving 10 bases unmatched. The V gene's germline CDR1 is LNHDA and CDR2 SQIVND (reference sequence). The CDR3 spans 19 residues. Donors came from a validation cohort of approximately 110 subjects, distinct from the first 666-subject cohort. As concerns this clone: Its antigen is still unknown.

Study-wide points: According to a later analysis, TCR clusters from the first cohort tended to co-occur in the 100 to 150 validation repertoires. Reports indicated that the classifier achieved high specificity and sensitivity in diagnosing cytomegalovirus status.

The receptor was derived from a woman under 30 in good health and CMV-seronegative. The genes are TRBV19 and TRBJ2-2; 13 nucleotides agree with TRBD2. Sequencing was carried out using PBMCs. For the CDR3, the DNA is TGTGCCAGTAGTATAAACGAGTGGAGGACTAGCGGGGGCACCGGGGAGCTGTTTTTT. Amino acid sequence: CASSINEWRTSGGTGELFF.